Shown below are 25 T cell receptor beta chains from a single sample sequenced in a study of long-term antiretroviral therapy in people with HIV. Survey level was the resolution at which the v3.0 immunoSEQ assay ran. Libraries were prepared by immunoSEQ multiplex PCR; TCRdb keeps only in-frame clonotypes and omits some of them. The sample has 20,000 to 25,000 clones, roughly 83% seen once. This specimen was unsorted PBMCs, taken about 4.1 years after starting antiretroviral therapy. Source of these receptors: a young man with HIV.

This chain uses TRBV30 with TRBJ1-1, with TRBD1 matching 7 bases. Per the germline V gene, CDR1 is GTSNPN and CDR2 is SVGIG (reference sequence). The CDR3 runs to 15 residues. V lost 4 bases, J lost 3 bases, and 11 bases stayed unmatched. The CDR3 protein is CAWTEFTGDYTEAFF. CDR3 sequence (DNA): TGTGCCTGGACTGAATTCACAGGGGACTACACTGAAGCTTTCTTT.

The chain recombines TRBV5-6 with TRBJ1-6; D perhaps matches TRBD1 (5 bases). This CDR3 spans 14 amino acids. CDR1 is SGHDT, CDR2 YYEEEE, per germline. Trimming took off 2 bases at V and 11 bases at J, with 14 bases between the two ends. The CDR3 coding sequence is TGTGCCAGCAGCTTTGGAACAGGTCAGACACCCCTCCACTTT. Its protein is CASSFGTGQTPLHF.

V is TRBV19 and J is TRBJ1-6; TRBD1 is a possible D gene (5 bases). Germline CDR1 is LNHDA and CDR2 is SQIVND (reference sequence). This CDR3 comprises 16 residues. V was cut by 5 bases and J by 0 bases, with 11 bases left in between. The CDR3 loop is CASSAAGSSYNSPLHF. The CDR3 nucleotides read TGTGCCAGTAGTGCCGCAGGGAGCTCCTATAATTCACCCCTCCACTTT.

This clone occurred a few times. The genes are TRBV2 and TRBJ2-3; perhaps D is TRBD1 or TRBD2 (5 bases each). The CDR3 sequence is 15 residues long. V lost 6 bases and J lost 10, with 23 bases in between. The germline V gene encodes CDR1 SNHLY and CDR2 FYNNEI. The CDR3 bases are TGTGCCAGCAGGAAGGGATTGGTGGGACCAAACGCGCAGTATTTT. Translated: CASRKGLVGPNAQYF.

The J gene is TRBJ2-2, the V gene TRBV7-3; D could derive from TRBD1 or TRBD2 (5 bases each). From germline, CDR1 is SGHTA and CDR2 FQGTGA. V was cut by 5 bases and J by 6 bases, with 13 bases left in between. The CDR3 covers 14 residues. CDR3 in amino acids: CASSPGTAAGELFF. CDR3 DNA sequence: TGTGCCAGCAGCCCCGGGACCGCCGCCGGGGAGCTGTTTTTT.

This clone was observed once. This sequence joins TRBV19 and TRBJ1-3; perhaps TRBD1 as D (6 bases). The CDR3 loop spans 15 amino acids. V lost 4 bases to trimming and J lost 0 bases, with 10 bases between them. Germline CDR1 is LNHDA and CDR2 is SQIVND (reference sequence). In DNA, the CDR3 is TGTGCCAGTAGTAAGGGGGTTAGCTCTGGAAACACCATATATTTT. Protein product: CASSKGVSSGNTIYF.

The chain carries TRBV29-1 and TRBJ1-2; weak D call: TRBD1 (5 bases). The ends were cut back, 7 bases at V and 0 bases at J, with 15 bases in the middle. From germline, CDR1 is SQVTM and CDR2 ANQGSEA. This CDR3 spans 14 amino acids. The DNA for the CDR3 is TGCAGCGGGGGCACAGGAGGAGCTAACTATGGCTACACCTTC. Translated: CSGGTGGANYGYTF.

V is TRBV2 and J is TRBJ2-7; no reliable D call. The CDR3 has 13 residues. Trimming cost V 8 bases and J 2 bases, with 13 bases left between them. CDR1 SNHLY and CDR2 FYNNEI come from the germline V gene. CDR3 amino acids: CASHYDIAYEQYF. The CDR3 nucleotides read TGTGCCAGCCACTATGACATAGCCTACGAGCAGTACTTC.

This chain connects TRBV29-1 to TRBJ2-1, with TRBD1 as a possible D gene (7 bases). This CDR3 contains 14 residues. CDR1 and CDR2 from the germline V gene are SQVTM and ANQGSEA. Trimming removed 4 bases from V and 8 bases from J, with 18 bases in between. CDR3 DNA sequence: TGCAGCGTTGCTGGGCAGGGGGGATTGGATGAGCAGTTCTTC. Its translation: CSVAGQGGLDEQFF.

The chain employs TRBV6-1 and TRBJ2-7; 8 bases are shared with TRBD2. CDR1 is MNHNS and CDR2 is SASEGT in the germline V gene. This CDR3 is 16 amino acids long. V shed 4 bases and J 6 bases; nucleotides not matched to a gene: 14. CDR3 region: CASSGNGGDTGFEQYF. The DNA of the CDR3 is TGTGCCAGCAGTGGAAACGGGGGGGACACTGGGTTCGAGCAGTACTTC.

The DNA for the CDR3 is TGCGCCAGCAGCCAAGGGCCCCTCTCCTACAATGAGCAGTTCTTC. Residues: CASSQGPLSYNEQFF. This chain links TRBV4-3 with TRBJ2-1; D not certain. Deletions cut 1 base from V and 0 bases from J, with 7 bases between. Germline CDR1 and CDR2: LGHNA and YSLEER. The CDR3 covers 15 residues.

V and J are TRBV27 and TRBJ1-1, with D unresolved. V lost 5 bases to trimming and J lost 1 base, with 20 bases between them. CDR3 length: 17 amino acids. CDR1 MNHEY and CDR2 SMNVEV come from the germline V gene (reference sequence). As DNA, the CDR3 is TGTGCCAGCAGTCCCGCCCTCGGCGGACGGCAGAACACTGAAGCTTTCTTT. This sequence encodes CASSPALGGRQNTEAFF.

The V and J genes are TRBV4-1 and TRBJ2-1; D unclear. Trimming removed 1 base at V and 4 bases at J, with 5 bases between. Germline V gene data show CDR1 as MGHRA and CDR2 as YSYEKL. This CDR3 comprises 13 residues. CDR3 sequence reads: CASSQALYNEQFF. The CDR3 bases are TGCGCCAGCAGCCAAGCCCTTTACAATGAGCAGTTCTTC.

The chain has TRBV7-9 and TRBJ2-1; the match to TRBD2 covers 9 bases. V shed 5 bases and J 3 bases; nucleotides not matched to a gene: 5. Germline V lookup: CDR1 SEHNR, CDR2 FQNEAQ (reference sequence). CDR3 length equals 15 residues. CDR3 nucleotides: TGTGCCAGCAGCCATAGCGGGAGTGGCTACAATGAGCAGTTCTTC. This sequence encodes CASSHSGSGYNEQFF.

The chain has TRBV5-1 and TRBJ1-1; 10 bases fit TRBD1. Germline V CDR1 and CDR2: SGHRS, YFSETQ. The length of the CDR3 is 16 residues. The V and J ends lost 6 bases and 0 bases, in that order; junction bases with no gene match: 8. CDR3 DNA: TGCGCCAGCACCCGGGACAGGGGCACAATGAACACTGAAGCTTTCTTT. The encoded protein is CASTRDRGTMNTEAFF.

This chain joins TRBV15 and TRBJ1-1; 7 nucleotides align to TRBD1. With V trimmed by 1 base and J by 0 bases, 5 bases remained unmatched. The CDR3 runs 16 residues. Germline values: CDR1 LNHNV, CDR2 YYDKDF (reference sequence). CDR3 region: CATSRAGGQLNTEAFF. In DNA form, the CDR3 reads TGTGCCACCAGCAGAGCTGGGGGACAGCTGAACACTGAAGCTTTCTTT.

In its sample, this clone was seen once. The V call is TRBV10-3, the J call TRBJ2-3, with no clear D. Trimming removed 7 bases at V and 6 bases at J, with 14 bases between. The germline gives CDR1 ENHRY, CDR2 SYGVKD. The CDR3 runs 13 residues. CDR3 in amino acids: CAITLDAGDTQYF. Written as DNA, the CDR3 is TGTGCCATCACCCTAGACGCCGGCGATACGCAGTATTTT.

The gene calls are TRBV27 and TRBJ2-1; D possibly corresponds to TRBD2 (6 bases). V dropped 6 bases and J dropped 5 bases, with 26 bases sitting between them. Germline loops: CDR1 MNHEY, CDR2 SMNVEV (reference sequence). The CDR3 covers 18 residues. CDR3 sequence reads: CASSHSPGLPASDNEQFF. The CDR3 DNA reads TGTGCCAGCAGCCATTCCCCGGGACTCCCCGCAAGCGACAATGAGCAGTTCTTC.

This clone is a singleton in its sample. The V call is TRBV4-1, the J call TRBJ2-1; 10 bases fit TRBD2. Germline CDR1 MGHRA, CDR2 YSYEKL. This CDR3 is 16 amino acids long. The trim removed 0 bases at V and 4 bases at J, leaving 3 bases unmatched. CDR3 DNA: TGCGCCAGCAGCCAAGATCGGACTAGCGGTTACAATGAGCAGTTCTTC. Translation gives CASSQDRTSGYNEQFF.

CDR3 DNA: TGTGCCAGCAGCTTAACGGAGGCGGACGGTAACTGGGGCTACACCTTC. Its protein is CASSLTEADGNWGYTF. The rearrangement uses TRBV7-8 and TRBJ1-2; no definite D call. The CDR3 totals 16 residues. The germline V gene encodes CDR1 SGHVS and CDR2 FQNEAQ. The V gene lost 2 bases and the J gene lost 8 bases, with 21 bases spanning the gap.

This clone showed up just once. The chain couples TRBV9 to TRBJ2-1, with 8 bases identical to TRBD2. Germline values: CDR1 SGDLS, CDR2 YYNGEE. CDR3 length equals 13 residues. Trimming cost V 7 bases and J 6 bases; bases outside gene matches: 6. CDR3: CASDGGAFNEQFF. In nucleotides, the CDR3 is TGTGCCAGCGACGGGGGGGCTTTCAATGAGCAGTTCTTC.

This clone was seen only a few times. In nucleotides, the CDR3 is TGTGCCAGCACCCCGGACAGGGTTTACGGCTACACCTTC. Amino acids: CASTPDRVYGYTF. The V gene is TRBV2, the J gene TRBJ1-2; TRBD1 matches at 8 bases. This CDR3 has 13 residues. The germline CDR1 and CDR2 sequences are SNHLY and FYNNEI. V lost 7 bases and J lost 8; bases outside the gene matches: 9.

This clone came up once. The chain combines TRBV5-4 with TRBJ2-3; TRBD2 might be the D (5 bases). The germline V gene encodes CDR1 SGHNT and CDR2 YYREEE (reference sequence). This CDR3 has 14 residues. Trimming shortened V by 4 bases and J by 1 base, and 10 bases separated the two germline ends. CDR3 nucleotide sequence: TGTGCCAGCAGCCAGCTGGGAGGCACAGATACGCAGTATTTT. It encodes CASSQLGGTDTQYF.

This clone appeared a few times. The V gene is TRBV9, the J gene TRBJ1-1; no definite D call. The ends were cut back, 4 bases at V and 5 bases at J, with 18 bases in the middle. This CDR3 is built from 15 residues. Germline V gives CDR1 SGDLS, CDR2 YYNGEE. In DNA, the CDR3 is TGTGCCAGCAGCACCCACGGGGAGGTTGGGACTGAAGCTTTCTTT. This encodes CASSTHGEVGTEAFF.

The V call is TRBV4-2, the J call TRBJ1-2, with 8 bases identical to TRBD1. J was trimmed by 3 bases and V by 6 bases; bases with no gene match: 3. Looked up from germline, CDR1 is LGHNA and CDR2 is YNFKEQ. This CDR3 is built from 13 residues. The chain's CDR3 is CASRKQGDYGYTF. The CDR3 coding sequence is TGTGCCAGCAGAAAACAGGGGGACTATGGCTACACCTTC.